The present T cell receptor beta chain was sequenced within a study of a mutant IDH1 vaccine in newly diagnosed glioma. Overall study context: Visit V13 took place at week 47, and visit V12 happened at week 35.

The table came from immunoSEQ multiplex PCR; TCRdb's copy has only in-frame clones and leaves some out. The sample lists around 30,000 clones, roughly 80% occurring once. As for time point: week 47, end of study. Every vaccination contained 300 ug of the mutant IDH1 20-mer peptide and was paired with topical imiquimod. Each of the donors came in with new WHO grade 3 or 4 astrocytomas that were IDH1-mutant and ATRX-lost. A note on this clone: Its cognate antigen is unknown.

The J segment lost 3 bases and the V segment lost 2 bases, leaving 3 bases of the junction unmatched. The length of the CDR3 is 15 residues. Germline values: CDR1 SGHRS, CDR2 YFSETQ. This sample comprised PBMCs, obtained from a glioma patient whose treatment included an IDH1 peptide vaccine. This TCR was sampled from a man younger than 45 with glioma. V usage is TRBV5-1 and J usage is TRBJ2-1; 9 bases align to TRBD1. CDR3 in DNA: TGCGCCAGCAGCTTTGGGGACAGGGTCTACAATGAGCAGTTCTTC. Residues: CASSFGDRVYNEQFF.